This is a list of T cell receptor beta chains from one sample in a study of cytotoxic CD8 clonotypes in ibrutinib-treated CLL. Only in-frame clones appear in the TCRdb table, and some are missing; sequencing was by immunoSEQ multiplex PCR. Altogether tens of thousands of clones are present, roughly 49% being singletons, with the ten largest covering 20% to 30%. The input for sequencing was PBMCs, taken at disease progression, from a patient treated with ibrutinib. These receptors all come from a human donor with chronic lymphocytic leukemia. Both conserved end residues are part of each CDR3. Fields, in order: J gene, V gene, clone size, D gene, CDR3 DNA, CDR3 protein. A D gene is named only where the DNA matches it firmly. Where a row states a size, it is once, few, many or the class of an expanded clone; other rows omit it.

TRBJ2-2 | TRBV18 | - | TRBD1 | TGTGCCAGCTCACCACCTCGTCCCCCCTCAGCCGGGACAGGGCCAGGCACCGGGGAGCTGTTTTTT | CASSPPRPPSAGTGPGTGELFF
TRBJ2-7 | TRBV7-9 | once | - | TGTGCCAGCAGCCAAGTAATGGCCGAGCAGTACTTC | CASSQVMAEQYF
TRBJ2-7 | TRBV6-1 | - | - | TGTGCCAGCAGTGATAGGACTCTCTCCCGGTGGCAGTACTTC | CASSDRTLSRWQYF
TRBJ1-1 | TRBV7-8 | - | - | TGTGCCAGCAGCTTAGTCGGGCGAGAAGCTTTCTTT | CASSLVGREAFF
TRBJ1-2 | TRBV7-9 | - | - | TGTGCCAGCAGCTGGGACGATGGTGGCTACACCTTC | CASSWDDGGYTF
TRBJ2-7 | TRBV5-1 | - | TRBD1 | TGCGCCAGCAGCTTGATCCGGGACAGGTCCGCCGAGCAGTACTTC | CASSLIRDRSAEQYF
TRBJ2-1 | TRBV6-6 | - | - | TGTGCCAGCAGAAGACAGGTAACCAATGAGCAGTTCTTC | CASRRQVTNEQFF
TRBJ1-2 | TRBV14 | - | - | TGTGCCAGCAGCCGAACCGCAGGGATTCCCTATGGCTACACCTTC | CASSRTAGIPYGYTF
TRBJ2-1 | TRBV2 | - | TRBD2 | TGTGCCAGCAGCGGGACTAGCCGATACAATGAGCAGTTCTTC | CASSGTSRYNEQFF
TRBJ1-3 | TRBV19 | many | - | TGTGCCAGTAGTCGGGAGGGTTACTCTGGAAACACCATATATTTT | CASSREGYSGNTIYF
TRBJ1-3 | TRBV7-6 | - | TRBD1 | TGTGCCAGCAGCCCCGGGACAGGGGGCGGGTCGGTCGGACACTCTGGAAACACCATATATTTT | CASSPGTGGGSVGHSGNTIYF
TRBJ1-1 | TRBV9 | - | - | TGTGCCAGCAGCCGCCCCGGGAGCTCGGCCGCTGAAGCTTTCTTT | CASSRPGSSAAEAFF
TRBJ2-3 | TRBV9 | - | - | TGTGCCAGCAGAGCTGGGAAGGCGGTCCCAGATACGCAGTATTTT | CASRAGKAVPDTQYF
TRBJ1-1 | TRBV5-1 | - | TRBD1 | TGCGCCAGCAGCCTAAACCCGACAGGGGCGGCCACTGAAGCTTTCTTT | CASSLNPTGAATEAFF
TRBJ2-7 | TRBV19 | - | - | TGTGCCAGTAGCAAGAGGCATCAGGGAGAAGTAGAGCAGTACTTC | CASSKRHQGEVEQYF
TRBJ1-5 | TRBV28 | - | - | TGTGCCGGTACAGGGTTCGGACAGCCCCAGCATTTT | CAGTGFGQPQHF
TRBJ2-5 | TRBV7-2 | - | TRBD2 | TGTGCCAGCAGCCTCGGACTAGCGGGGGGGCAGAGGACCCAGTACTTC | CASSLGLAGGQRTQYF
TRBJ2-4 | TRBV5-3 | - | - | TGTGCCAGAAGCATACAAGGGTGGGCCAAAAACATTCAGTACTTC | CARSIQGWAKNIQYF
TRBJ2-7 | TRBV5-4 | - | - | TGTGCCAGCAGCGGCGGGTTCGAGCAGTACTTC | CASSGGFEQYF
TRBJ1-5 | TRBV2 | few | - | TGTGCCAGCAGTGTACAAGGGAGGCCCAATCAGCCCCAGCATTTT | CASSVQGRPNQPQHF
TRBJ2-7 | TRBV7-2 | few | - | TGTGCCAGCAGCTTAATGACTCTGAGCTCCTACGAGCAGTACTTC | CASSLMTLSSYEQYF
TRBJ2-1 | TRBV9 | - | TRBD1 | TGTGCCAGCAGCCCCCCCGGGACAGGGCCCTACAATGAGCAGTTCTTC | CASSPPGTGPYNEQFF
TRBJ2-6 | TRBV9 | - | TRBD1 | TGTGCCAGCAGCCCCCGGACAGGGGAGGACTCTGGGGCCAACGTCCTGACTTTC | CASSPRTGEDSGANVLTF
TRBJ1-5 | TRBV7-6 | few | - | TGTGCCAGCAGCTTGATGGGGGGTTCGGGTCAGCCCCAGCATTTT | CASSLMGGSGQPQHF
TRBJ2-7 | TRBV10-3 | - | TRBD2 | TGTGCCATCAGTGATGGGACTAGCGGAATCTACGAGCAGTACTTC | CAISDGTSGIYEQYF
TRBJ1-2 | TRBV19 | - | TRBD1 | TGTGCCAGTAGTATAGGGGCGCAGGGGGGAAATGGCTACACCTTC | CASSIGAQGGNGYTF
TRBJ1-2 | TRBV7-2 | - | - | TGTGCCAGCAGCCCACAGGAGAACTATGGCTACACCTTC | CASSPQENYGYTF
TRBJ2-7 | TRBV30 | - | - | TGTGCCTGGAGTGTAGGGGGTTCCTACGAGCAGTACTTC | CAWSVGGSYEQYF
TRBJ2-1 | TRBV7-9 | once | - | TGTGCCAGCAGCTTAAGCTATGAGCAGTTCTTC | CASSLSYEQFF
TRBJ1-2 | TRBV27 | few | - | TGTGCCAGCAGTTTACAGGGTTATGGCTACACCTTC | CASSLQGYGYTF
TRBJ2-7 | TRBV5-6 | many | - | TGTGCCAGCAGCTTGAGTCTAGGACGGCGCTACTACGAGCAGTACTTC | CASSLSLGRRYYEQYF
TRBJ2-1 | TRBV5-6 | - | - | TGTGCCAGCAGCCCCGTGACCCTTCAAGGCAATGAGCAGTTCTTC | CASSPVTLQGNEQFF
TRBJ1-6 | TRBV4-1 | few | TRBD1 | TGCGCCAGCAGTCTTGACAGGGGATTTAGTTCACCCCTCCACTTT | CASSLDRGFSSPLHF
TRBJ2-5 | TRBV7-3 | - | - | TGTGCCAGCAGCTTTTCAGGGGTTGAGACCCAGTACTTC | CASSFSGVETQYF
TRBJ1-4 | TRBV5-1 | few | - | TGCGCCAGCAGCTTGGACAGACAAAAACTGTTTTTT | CASSLDRQKLFF
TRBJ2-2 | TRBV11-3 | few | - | TGTGCCAGCAGCTTGGGGAGGACCGGGGAGCTGTTTTTT | CASSLGRTGELFF
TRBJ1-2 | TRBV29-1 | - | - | TGCAGCGCGTGGGGTATGGGGGGTTCCTATGGCTACACCTTC | CSAWGMGGSYGYTF
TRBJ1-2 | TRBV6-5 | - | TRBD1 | TGTGCCAGCAGTTATGGGGGACAGGGCTACTATGGCTACACCTTC | CASSYGGQGYYGYTF
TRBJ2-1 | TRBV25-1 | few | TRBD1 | TGTGCCAGCAGTGCCTGGACAGGGGACTTCAATGAGCAGTTCTTC | CASSAWTGDFNEQFF
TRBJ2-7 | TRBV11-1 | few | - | TGTGCCAGCAGCTTAGCAGGGGTCCACGAGCAGTACTTC | CASSLAGVHEQYF
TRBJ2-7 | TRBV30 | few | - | TGTGCCTGTCCTCGGCGCCCATACGAGCAGTACTTC | CACPRRPYEQYF
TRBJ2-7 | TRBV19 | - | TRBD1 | TGTGCCAGTAGTCCGACAGGGTACCACGAGCAGTACTTC | CASSPTGYHEQYF
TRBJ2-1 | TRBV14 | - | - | TGTGCCAGCAGCCTCGGTAGGTTCTCCTACAATGAGCAGTTCTTC | CASSLGRFSYNEQFF
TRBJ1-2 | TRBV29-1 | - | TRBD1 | TGCAGCGCCGAGGACAGGAGCGGGGGCTACACCTTC | CSAEDRSGGYTF
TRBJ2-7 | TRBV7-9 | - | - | TGTGCCAGCAGCTTAAGTGACTACGAGCAGTACTTC | CASSLSDYEQYF
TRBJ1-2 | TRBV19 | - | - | TGTGCCAGTAGACCAGGCAATAACTATGGCTACACCTTC | CASRPGNNYGYTF
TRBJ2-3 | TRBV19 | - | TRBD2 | TGTGCCAGTAGTGTACTAGCGGGCGTAACAGATACGCAGTATTTT | CASSVLAGVTDTQYF
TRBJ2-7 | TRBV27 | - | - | TGTGCCAGCAGCACTTGGGTGACTCGGGCGTACGAGCAGTACTTC | CASSTWVTRAYEQYF
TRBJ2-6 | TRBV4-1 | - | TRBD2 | TGCGCCAGCAGCCAAGTCCCGGGAGGGGAGTCTGGGGCCAACGTCCTGACTTTC | CASSQVPGGESGANVLTF
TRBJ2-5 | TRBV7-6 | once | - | TGTGCCAGCAGCCCTAGTAGGGTTGGGGAGACCCAGTACTTC | CASSPSRVGETQYF
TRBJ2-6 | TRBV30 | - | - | TGTGCCTGGAGTGTAATTTACTCTGGGGCCAACGTCCTGACTTTC | CAWSVIYSGANVLTF
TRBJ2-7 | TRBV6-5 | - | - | TGTGCCAGCAGTTACTCATCGGACAGAACCTACGAGCAGTACTTC | CASSYSSDRTYEQYF
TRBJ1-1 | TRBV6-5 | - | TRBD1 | TGTGCCAGCAGTCGAATGGACAGGCTCATCTTT | CASSRMDRLIF
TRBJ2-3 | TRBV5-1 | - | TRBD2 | TGCGCCAGCAGCTTGGGACTAGCGGCGCGCACAGATACGCAGTATTTT | CASSLGLAARTDTQYF
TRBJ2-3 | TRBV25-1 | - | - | TGTGCCAGCAGTGAGACCGTTGGGGTGGCAGATACGCAGTATTTT | CASSETVGVADTQYF
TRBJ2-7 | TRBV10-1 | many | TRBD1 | TGCGCCAGCAGCCGTCGTCCAGGGGGCGCTTCCGGCTACGAGCAGTACTTC | CASSRRPGGASGYEQYF
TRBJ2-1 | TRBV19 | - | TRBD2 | TGTGCCAGTAGTGAGGTAGCGGGCCCACCCTACAATGAGCAGTTCTTC | CASSEVAGPPYNEQFF